This T cell receptor beta chain appears in the sequencing data of a study of T cell changes during pregnancy in multiple sclerosis. Measured with immunoSEQ multiplex PCR; TCRdb has only the in-frame clones, and not every one. The table records more than 90,000 clones, about 92% of them present only once. V lost 6 bases and J 3 bases, leaving 19 bases between the germline ends. The CDR3 runs 16 residues. Germline CDR1 is LNHDA and CDR2 is SQIVND (reference sequence). The TCR originated in a female donor with multiple sclerosis, enrolled in a pregnancy study. The gene calls are TRBV19 and TRBJ2-3, with D hard to call. Sequenced material: peripheral blood, taken in the first trimester of pregnancy. The CDR3 reads CASRSGQVLVTDTQYF. In DNA form, the CDR3 reads TGTGCCAGTAGATCCGGTCAAGTTTTGGTAACAGATACGCAGTATTTT.